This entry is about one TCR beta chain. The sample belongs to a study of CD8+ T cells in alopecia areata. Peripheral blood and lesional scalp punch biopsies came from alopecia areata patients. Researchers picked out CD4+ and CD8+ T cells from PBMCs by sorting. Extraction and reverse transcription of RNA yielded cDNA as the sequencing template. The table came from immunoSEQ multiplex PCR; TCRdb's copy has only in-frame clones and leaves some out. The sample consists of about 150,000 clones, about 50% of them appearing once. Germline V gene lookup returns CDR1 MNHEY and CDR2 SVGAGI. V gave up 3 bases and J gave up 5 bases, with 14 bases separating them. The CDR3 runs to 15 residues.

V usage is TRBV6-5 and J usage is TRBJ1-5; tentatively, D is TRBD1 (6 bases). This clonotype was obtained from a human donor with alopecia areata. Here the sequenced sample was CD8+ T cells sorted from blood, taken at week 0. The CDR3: CASSYSRGGDQPQHF. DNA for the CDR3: TGTGCCAGCAGTTATAGCAGGGGCGGCGATCAGCCCCAGCATTTT.